The clone carrying this T cell receptor beta chain was found once. Its antigen is currently unknown. It was at deep level that the assay was run. Only in-frame clones appear in the TCRdb table, and some are missing; sequencing was by immunoSEQ multiplex PCR. The sample lists 800,000 or so clones, approximately 97% occurring once. This sample stems from a study of shared clonotypes between healthy human individuals. Broader study findings: The sole specimen, blood, was sampled, and tissue repertoires likely differ.

Naive CD8 isolation took CD45RO-negative cells positively selected for CCR7 and excluded terminally differentiated effector memory CD45RA+ cells. This sequence was found in a man aged 30-40 years in good health. The sequencing sample was made of naive CD8+ T cells sorted from blood.

The DNA for the CDR3 is TGCAGCGTCCTAACCGGGACTAGCGGGGTGTACGAGCAGTACTTC. Its protein is CSVLTGTSGVYEQYF. This rearrangement joins TRBV29-1 to TRBJ2-7; 13 positions match TRBD2. Germline CDR1 SQVTM, CDR2 ANQGSEA. V lost 6 bases, J lost 4 bases, and 9 bases stayed unmatched. This CDR3 comprises 15 residues.